This TCR beta chain was obtained from a study of T cell repertoires in cytomegalovirus infection. Looking at the study overall: Indications came from public TCR beta signatures; they pointed to CMV infection and to a matching HLA type.

Study outcomes and limitations: CMV-specific TCR beta clonotypes restricted by HLA-C were the ones dominating the ex vivo response. Individuals carrying CMV plus the relevant HLA were identified by cumulative frequency of public TCR beta families.

Turning to this clonotype: What it recognizes is unknown.

A single record per CDR3 protein comes from TCRdb applying MiXCR to the reads. The sample shows roughly 120,000 distinct CDR3 sequences, about 31% of them seen only once. CDR3 size: 14 residues. Trimming took off 1 base at V and 7 bases at J, with 13 bases between the two ends. In germline, CDR1 is SEHNR, CDR2 FQNEAQ (reference sequence). The sample here was CD8+ T cells from cultured PBMCs, taken from culture after CMV antigen stimulation. This TCR was recovered from a human donor in good health (CMV status not recorded). Some clones in this sample may be carry-over from other donors' samples. V gene TRBV7-9 combines with J gene TRBJ1-2, with TRBD1 as a possible D gene (6 bases). The CDR3 DNA sequence: TGTGCCAGCAGCTTAGGACAGGCCCCGACTGGCTACACCTTC. The encoded protein is CASSLGQAPTGYTF.